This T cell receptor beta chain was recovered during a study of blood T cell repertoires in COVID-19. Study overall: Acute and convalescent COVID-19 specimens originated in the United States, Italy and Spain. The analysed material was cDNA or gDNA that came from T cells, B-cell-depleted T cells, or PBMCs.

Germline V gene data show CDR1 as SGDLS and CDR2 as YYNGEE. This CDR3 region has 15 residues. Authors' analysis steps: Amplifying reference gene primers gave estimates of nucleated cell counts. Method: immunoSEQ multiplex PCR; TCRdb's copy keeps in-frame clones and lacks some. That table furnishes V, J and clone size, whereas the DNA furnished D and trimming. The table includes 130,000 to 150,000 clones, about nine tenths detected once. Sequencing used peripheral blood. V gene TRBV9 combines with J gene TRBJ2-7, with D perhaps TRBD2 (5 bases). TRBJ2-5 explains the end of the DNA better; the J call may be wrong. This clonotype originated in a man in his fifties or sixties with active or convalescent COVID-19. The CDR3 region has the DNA TGTGCCAGCAGCGCCGCGGGCGCGGGTCGTGAGACCCAGTACTTC. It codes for CASSAAGAGRETQYF.